The present entry profiles one T cell receptor beta chain with its context. Per the original methods: Amplification with reference gene primers provided the estimates of nucleated cell counts. Repertoires were generated with immunoSEQ multiplex PCR, while TCRdb's copy carries only in-frame clones and drops some. The V and J calls and clone size come from that table; D and trimming were worked out from the DNA. The sample has some 250,000 clones, just over 90% seen once. These data are taken from a study of blood T cell repertoires in COVID-19. Study at large: T cells, B-cell-depleted T cells, or PBMCs provided the cDNA or gDNA that served as material.

Deletions cut 6 bases from V and 4 bases from J, with 13 bases between. This CDR3 is 13 amino acids long. From germline, CDR1 is MNHEY and CDR2 SVGAGI. Recruitment covered over 20 US areas and drew participants whose ages spanned about 18 to 100 years. Participants had their cohort set by participant-reported clinical history. The material sequenced was PBMCs or T cells enriched from blood (not recorded which). The TCR was taken from a middle-aged woman with acute COVID-19. This chain connects TRBV6-5 to TRBJ2-7, with D tentatively TRBD1 (6 bases). This CDR3 reads CASRLDSHYEQYF. The CDR3 nucleotides are TGTGCCAGCAGACTGGACAGCCATTACGAGCAGTACTTC.